Following are 18 T cell receptor beta chains from one sample sequenced in a study of T cell responses to AZD1222 COVID-19 vaccine. Measured with immunoSEQ multiplex PCR; TCRdb has only the in-frame clones, and not every one. The table shows approximately 140,000 clones, with roughly 89% occurring only once. The material sequenced was peripheral blood, taken on day 0 of AZD1222 vaccination. The receptors stem from an adult in good health.

This clone has just one count. V and J are TRBV28 and TRBJ1-4; 7 bases line up with TRBD1. The CDR3 is 16 residues long. Per the germline V gene, CDR1 is MDHEN and CDR2 is SYDVKM. Unmatched junction bases numbered 6, after V lost 5 bases and J lost 0 bases. The CDR3 sequence is CASSLHRGATNEKLFF. Written as DNA, the CDR3 is TGTGCCAGCAGTCTTCACAGGGGTGCAACTAATGAAAAACTGTTTTTT.

The chain has TRBV7-3 and TRBJ2-2, with 10 bases matching TRBD1. CDR1 is SGHTA and CDR2 is FQGTGA in the germline V gene. This CDR3 is built from 17 residues. The V segment lost 5 bases and the J segment 6 bases; nucleotides outside the gene matches: 12. CDR3 protein: CASSPIGGTGESGELFF. The CDR3 DNA is TGTGCCAGCAGCCCGATAGGCGGGACAGGGGAATCCGGGGAGCTGTTTTTT.

The CDR3 DNA sequence: TGTGCCAGCAGCGGCGCTTTAGCTTCACCCCTCCACTTT. Translation: CASSGALASPLHF. V usage is TRBV9 and J usage is TRBJ1-6; D is unclear. This CDR3 has 13 amino acids. The V gene lost 3 bases and the J gene lost 9 bases, with 10 bases spanning the gap. The germline CDR1 and CDR2 sequences are SGDLS and YYNGEE.

J is TRBJ2-1 and V is TRBV5-1, with 9 positions matching TRBD2. V shed 0 bases, J shed 1 base, and the junction held 14 bases outside the gene matches. This CDR3 contains 20 residues. CDR1 is SGHRS and CDR2 is YFSETQ in the germline V gene. The DNA for the CDR3 is TGCGCCAGCAGCTTGGGCCTGGGGCTAGCGGGACCTTGGTCCTACAATGAGCAGTTCTTC. Protein product: CASSLGLGLAGPWSYNEQFF.

The chain carries TRBV5-4 and TRBJ1-3, with D hard to call. Deletions cut 2 bases from V and 0 bases from J, with 9 bases between. Looked up from germline, CDR1 is SGHNT and CDR2 is YYREEE (reference sequence). The CDR3 extends over 15 amino acids. The CDR3 is CASSLGRLSGNTIYF. CDR3 bases: TGTGCCAGCAGCTTAGGCCGCCTCTCTGGAAACACCATATATTTT. The whole variable domain, filled in from reference TRBV5-4 and TRBJ1-3, reads ETGVTQSPTHLIKTRGQQVTLRCSSQSGHNTVSWYQQALGQGPQFIFQYYREEENGRGNFPPRFSGLQFPNYSSELNVNALELDDSALYLCASSLGRLSGNTIYFGEGSWLTVV.

The chain couples TRBV12-3 or TRBV12-4 to TRBJ2-3, with D perhaps given as TRBD1 or TRBD2 (5 bases each). V lost 7 bases to trimming and J lost 5 bases, with 10 bases between them. The length of the CDR3 is 12 residues. The chain's CDR3 is CASTFGGDTQYF. CDR3 DNA: TGTGCCAGCACCTTTGGGGGAGATACGCAGTATTTT.

V and J are TRBV4-3 and TRBJ2-1, with 8 nucleotides matching TRBD1. V shed 5 bases and J 4 bases; nucleotides not matched to a gene: 7. This CDR3 region has 15 residues. Germline V lookup: CDR1 LGHNA, CDR2 YSLEER. The CDR3 DNA reads TGCGCCAGCAGCGCCAGGGGGCCCGATTACAATGAGCAGTTCTTC. Its translation is CASSARGPDYNEQFF.

J is TRBJ1-1 and V is TRBV5-1; D possibly corresponds to TRBD1 (6 bases). The CDR3 runs 12 residues. The germline CDR1 and CDR2 sequences are SGHRS and YFSETQ. V lost 6 bases and J lost 9, with 15 bases in between. CDR3 bases: TGCGCCAGCAACCCTGACAGGAGCCAAGCTTTCTTT. Translated, it gives CASNPDRSQAFF.

This clone has a handful of counts. This rearrangement joins TRBV24-1 to TRBJ1-2; no definite D call. Trimming took 2 bases from V and 5 from J, leaving 20 bases between them. Germline CDR1 KGHDR, CDR2 SFDVKD. The CDR3 extends over 17 amino acids. The CDR3 loop reads CATSDSKISPKGYGYTF. The CDR3, as DNA: TGTGCCACCAGTGATTCCAAGATATCCCCAAAGGGATATGGCTACACCTTC.

V and J are TRBV27 and TRBJ2-1; D is perhaps TRBD1 (6 bases). Deletions cut 7 bases from V and 6 bases from J, with 16 bases between. Germline loops: CDR1 MNHEY, CDR2 SMNVEV (reference sequence). The CDR3 has 14 amino acids. The CDR3 loop is CASTGQQFSNEQFF. The CDR3 DNA is TGTGCCAGCACCGGACAGCAGTTTTCCAATGAGCAGTTCTTC.

The CDR3 region is CASSQDWQANYGYTF. The CDR3 DNA reads TGCGCCAGCAGCCAAGATTGGCAGGCCAACTATGGCTACACCTTC. The V gene is TRBV4-3, the J gene TRBJ1-2; D uncertain. The CDR3 sequence is 15 residues long. Trimming cost V 0 bases and J 2 bases, with 10 bases left between them. Germline V lookup: CDR1 LGHNA, CDR2 YSLEER.

The gene calls are TRBV2 and TRBJ2-1; 13 nucleotides match TRBD2. The germline V gene encodes CDR1 SNHLY and CDR2 FYNNEI. V dropped 6 bases and J dropped 10; count of bases not matched to a gene: 12. This CDR3 is 16 amino acids long. The CDR3 DNA follows: TGTGCCAGCAGAACCGGGACTAGCGGGACGTATGAGGAGCAGTTCTTC. It encodes CASRTGTSGTYEEQFF.

This chain links TRBV19 with TRBJ2-3; D is ambiguous. The V end lost 1 base, the J end lost 2 bases, and 4 bases lay between the germline ends. Germline V lookup: CDR1 LNHDA, CDR2 SQIVND (reference sequence). CDR3 length: 13 amino acids. CDR3 DNA sequence: TGTGCCAGTAGTATAGTACCCACAGATACGCAGTATTTT. Translating gives CASSIVPTDTQYF. The entire variable domain, with the rest obtained from reference TRBV19 and TRBJ2-3, is as follows: DGGITQSPKYLFRKEGQNVTLSCEQNLNHDAMYWYRQDPGQGLRLIYYSQIVNDFQKGDIAEGYSVSREKKESFPLTVTSAQKNPTAFYLCASSIVPTDTQYFGPGTRLTVL.

The rearrangement links TRBV9 to TRBJ1-3, with TRBD1 matching over 8 bases. CDR1 SGDLS and CDR2 YYNGEE come from the germline V gene. V was clipped by 4 bases and J by 4 bases; unmatched bases: 7. There are 15 residues in the CDR3. CDR3 loop: CASSTGGGDGNTIYF. CDR3 DNA: TGTGCCAGCAGCACAGGGGGAGGGGACGGAAACACCATATATTTT. Full variable domain (missing parts from reference TRBV9 and TRBJ1-3): DSGVTQTPKHLITATGQRVTLRCSPRSGDLSVYWYQQSLDQGLQFLIQYYNGEERAKGNILERFSAQQFPDLHSELNLSSLELGDSALYFCASSTGGGDGNTIYFGEGSWLTVV.

This rearrangement joins TRBV18 to TRBJ1-4; D unresolved. Trimming removed 3 bases at V and 8 bases at J, with 16 bases between. Germline lookup yields CDR1 KGHSH and CDR2 LQKENI. CDR3 size: 15 residues. The CDR3: CASSPAESNGEKLFF. For the CDR3, the DNA is TGTGCCAGCTCACCGGCTGAAAGTAACGGAGAAAAACTGTTTTTT.

The chain has TRBV7-2 and TRBJ1-5; D possibly corresponds to TRBD1 (5 bases). Germline V gene lookup returns CDR1 SGHTA and CDR2 FQGNSA. Trimming left V 1 base short and J 2 bases short, with 12 bases between. The CDR3 is made up of 16 amino acids. DNA for the CDR3: TGTGCCAGCAGCTTAGAGCGGGGGGTGGGCAATCAGCCCCAGCATTTT. Translating gives CASSLERGVGNQPQHF.

The genes are TRBV30 and TRBJ1-2, with a tentative D call TRBD1 (6 bases). Between the trimmed V and J ends, which lost 0 bases and 4 bases, there was a span of 9 bases. Germline assignment: CDR1 GTSNPN and CDR2 SVGIG (reference sequence). The CDR3 is 13 residues long. The CDR3 DNA reads as TGTGCCTGGAGTGTAGCGGGGGCCTATGGCTACACCTTC. Its protein product is CAWSVAGAYGYTF.

The chain links TRBV11-3 to TRBJ1-2; TRBD1 is a possible D gene (5 bases). Germline V CDR1 and CDR2: SGHNT, YENEEA. The CDR3 is 15 amino acids. Trimming pared 3 bases from V and 0 bases from J, leaving 11 bases between. The CDR3 is CASSLGETTNYGYTF. CDR3 coding DNA: TGTGCCAGCAGCTTGGGGGAAACCACTAACTATGGCTACACCTTC.